The rows below give T cell receptor beta chains drawn from one sample of a study of Ad26.COV2.S vaccination and SARS-CoV-2 variants. The protocol was immunoSEQ multiplex PCR, while the TCRdb copy is restricted to in-frame clones and leaves out a portion. The top ten hold about 10% of the sample, which has 380,000 or so clones, around nine tenths seen once. The source was peripheral blood, collected in a trial of Ad26.COV2.S vaccine versus placebo. Receptor source: a person aged 18-65 years who received the Ad26.COV2.S COVID-19 vaccine or a placebo. CDR3s include the opening cysteine and the closing phenylalanine or tryptophan. Size is omitted from some rows. Given values are once, few, many or a class for expanded clones.

clone_size j_call v_call cdr3_aa
NA TRBJ2-3 TRBV27 CASSSRDGVSTDTQYF
NA TRBJ2-2 TRBV5-6 CASSFRDRQTGELFF
NA TRBJ1-4 TRBV18 CASSPRSGVGTNEKLFF
NA TRBJ2-1 TRBV7-2 CASRPPYGQPKSYNEQFF
few TRBJ1-5 TRBV4-1 CASSQVSNSNQPQHF
NA TRBJ2-1 TRBV10-1 CASSSGTYNEQFF
NA TRBJ2-7 TRBV2 CASSGHTSGGYYEQYF
NA TRBJ2-7 TRBV7-2 CASSSTPGQGYEQYF
NA TRBJ2-7 TRBV4-1 CASSQSGTTFYEQYF
once TRBJ1-2 TRBV5-1 CASSWNRASNYGYTF
NA TRBJ2-6 TRBV6-6 CASSYRQDSGANVLTF
NA TRBJ2-1 TRBV27 CASSLSPPGSSYNEQFF
NA TRBJ1-1 TRBV11-2 CASSLEKAEAFF
once TRBJ2-1 TRBV5-4 CASSPGTVSSYNEQFF
few TRBJ1-1 TRBV6-5 CASSSRTAEAFF
once TRBJ2-1 TRBV20-1 CSASSGGGSYNEQFF
NA TRBJ2-7 TRBV7-9 CASSLGMFSSSYEQYF
NA TRBJ2-7 TRBV12-3/TRBV12-4 CASRRGPRGEQYF
NA TRBJ1-2 TRBV3-1/TRBV3-2 CASSPGYSTLVGGYTF
NA TRBJ2-3 TRBV10-2 CASSGGGADTQYF
NA TRBJ1-3 TRBV4-2 CASSQKVDAYSGNTIYF
few TRBJ1-1 TRBV9 CASSVGSGPAEAFF
NA TRBJ2-1 TRBV9 CASSSGTKSSLEQFF
NA TRBJ1-4 TRBV5-6 CASTEGQPNEKLFF
NA TRBJ1-2 TRBV28 CASRSVLLRGLNYGYTF
NA TRBJ1-2 TRBV29-1 CSVTYGRSYGYTF
once TRBJ2-7 TRBV9 CASSVGTGANGHEQYF
NA TRBJ2-7 TRBV5-5 CASSFQDGYEQYF
NA TRBJ1-1 TRBV29-1 CSVERGIGEAFF
NA TRBJ2-3 TRBV24-1 CATSGLRDTQYF
NA TRBJ2-4 TRBV5-4 CASTQDSGGSKNIQYF
NA TRBJ1-5 TRBV28 CASRQGSNQPQHF
NA TRBJ1-2 TRBV19 CASSPGTVGKGYTF
NA TRBJ2-3 TRBV6-2/TRBV6-3 CASSRDRDTDTQYF
NA TRBJ1-1 TRBV25-1 CASTSDRSKAFF
NA TRBJ1-6 TRBV11-2 CASSFQGNNSPLHF
NA TRBJ2-2 TRBV7-3 CASRVPQGASWWELFF
NA TRBJ1-1 TRBV27 CASSPIVYRGENTEAFF
NA TRBJ2-3 TRBV28 CASSSNGHPEVPTDTQYF
NA TRBJ2-2 TRBV28 CASSPRGRNTGELFF
NA TRBJ2-7 TRBV18 CASSSGRSSYEQYF
NA TRBJ2-1 TRBV7-6 CASKRDISYNEQFF
NA TRBJ2-1 TRBV5-1 CASSFGTGGPSYNEQFF
NA TRBJ1-6 TRBV11-2 CASSLRRTGDSPLHF
NA TRBJ1-5 TRBV18 CASSPPGTSIGNQPQHF
NA TRBJ2-5 TRBV5-1 CASSLTSGSQETQYF
NA TRBJ1-1 TRBV27 CASSPRSNTEAFF
NA TRBJ1-4 TRBV30 CAWSSGQRDEKLFF
NA TRBJ2-7 TRBV4-3 CASSQGPSSHFEQYF
NA TRBJ2-5 TRBV19 CASSIGLAELKETQYF
NA TRBJ1-4 TRBV2 CASSTGQSDEKLFF
NA TRBJ1-4 TRBV2 CASRRGTNEKLFF
NA TRBJ1-6 TRBV9 CASSVGTLNNSPLHF
NA TRBJ1-2 TRBV12-3/TRBV12-4 CASSPDIGGYTF
NA TRBJ2-1 TRBV24-1 CATSPQDLAGIYNEQFF
NA TRBJ2-3 TRBV3-1/TRBV3-2 CASSQATASTDTQYF
NA TRBJ1-5 TRBV19 CASNSGQYSNQPQHF